The following is a T cell receptor beta chain sequence with its context. The data belong to a study of blood T cell repertoires in COVID-19. The data were produced by immunoSEQ multiplex PCR, yet TCRdb's version contains in-frame clones alone and is incomplete. The sample has some 110,000 clones, approximately 88% seen once. This CDR3 has 18 residues. J was trimmed by 0 bases and V by 3 bases; bases with no gene match: 10. Germline-derived CDR1 and CDR2 are SQVTM and ANQGSEA. This chain links TRBV29-1 with TRBJ2-1, with 11 bases fitting TRBD2. The sequence was collected from a man aged 60 to 69 with acute or convalescent COVID-19. Material: peripheral blood. Here the CDR3 DNA reads TGCAGCGTTGATGACGCTAGCGGGAGGCTGGGCTCCTACAATGAGCAGTTCTTC. This gives the protein CSVDDASGRLGSYNEQFF.